These 9 T cell receptor beta chains were sequenced from one sample in a study of neurological immune-mediated disorders. TCRdb reprocessed the 5' RACE reads via MiXCR and lists one record per CDR3 protein. The data contain over 45,000 distinct CDR3 sequences, around 3.8% of them singletons. Sequencing used CD4+ T cells from blood. The receptor set was obtained from a woman aged 40 to 50 with multiple sclerosis.

This clonotype was found many times. The chain joins TRBV4-1 to TRBJ2-5; no clear D gene. Per germline, CDR1 MGHRA and CDR2 YSYEKL. CDR3 length: 16 amino acids. V dropped 4 bases and J dropped 1 base, with 16 bases sitting between them. This CDR3 is CASSPLSYGLQETQYF. The CDR3 bases are TGCGCCAGCAGCCCCCTCTCTTACGGGCTCCAAGAGACCCAGTACTTC.

Many counts were recorded for this clonotype. The chain links TRBV27 to TRBJ2-2; D is perhaps TRBD1 (5 bases). Germline V gene data show CDR1 as MNHEY and CDR2 as SMNVEV (reference sequence). The CDR3 is made up of 14 amino acids. Trimming left V 7 bases short and J 4 bases short, with 13 bases between. Here the CDR3 DNA reads TGTGCCAGCAAAAAGACAGTATCCACCGGGGAGCTGTTTTTT. Encoded protein: CASKKTVSTGELFF.

There are many counts of this clonotype. The J gene is TRBJ2-3, the V gene TRBV12-3 or TRBV12-4; D remains ambiguous. The length of the CDR3 is 13 residues. With 0 bases removed from V and 6 bases from J, the gap between germline ends came to 7 bases. CDR3 sequence reads: CASSLALWDTQYF. In nucleotides, the CDR3 is TGTGCCAGCAGTTTAGCGCTCTGGGATACGCAGTATTTT.

This clonotype was seen many times. The V call is TRBV5-1, the J call TRBJ2-2; D unclear. Germline CDR1 SGHRS, CDR2 YFSETQ. The CDR3 has 15 residues. Trimming removed 0 bases from V and 2 bases from J, with 8 bases in between. The CDR3 sequence: CASSLDGLNTGELFF. As DNA, the CDR3 is TGCGCCAGCAGCTTGGATGGGTTAAACACCGGGGAGCTGTTTTTT. The full variable domain, completed using reference TRBV5-1 and TRBJ2-2, is KAGVTQTPRYLIKTRGQQVTLSCSPISGHRSVSWYQQTPGQGLQFLFEYFSETQRNKGNFPGRFSGRQFSNSRSEMNVSTLELGDSALYLCASSLDGLNTGELFFGEGSRLTVL.

This clonotype has ten or more counts. The V call is TRBV14, the J call TRBJ1-2; D ambiguous. Germline V gene sequence: CDR1 SGHDN, CDR2 FVKESK. CDR3 length equals 16 residues. With 7 bases removed from V and 6 bases from J, the gap between germline ends came to 24 bases. Here the CDR3 reads CASTYIPDQRKDGYTF. The CDR3 bases are TGTGCCAGCACCTACATCCCTGACCAGCGAAAGGATGGCTACACCTTC.

This clonotype has at least ten counts. V gene TRBV5-1 combines with J gene TRBJ2-1; the match to TRBD2 covers 7 bases. The germline CDR1 and CDR2 sequences are SGHRS and YFSETQ. The V segment lost 0 bases and the J segment 3 bases; nucleotides outside the gene matches: 3. CDR3 length: 15 residues. Here the CDR3 DNA reads TGCGCCAGCAGCTTGGCCCGCGGGAGCTACAATGAGCAGTTCTTC. As protein: CASSLARGSYNEQFF.

This clonotype was observed at least ten times. V is TRBV29-1 and J is TRBJ1-4; D remains unclear. The length of the CDR3 is 14 residues. The germline CDR1 and CDR2 sequences are SQVTM and ANQGSEA. V was pared by 5 bases and J by 4 bases, with 14 bases between. The CDR3 DNA reads as TGCAGCGTTCTCGACACCGCCGGTAATGAAAAACTGTTTTTT. Amino acids: CSVLDTAGNEKLFF.

Many counts were recorded for this clonotype. The chain combines TRBV7-2 with TRBJ1-4; D unresolved. Germline CDR1 reads SGHTA; CDR2 reads FQGNSA. This CDR3 spans 16 amino acids. V shed 1 base and J shed 6 bases, with 15 bases lying between them. CDR3 nucleotides: TGTGCCAGCAGCTTAGAAGGATTCGTTACAGATGAAAAACTGTTTTTT. This sequence encodes CASSLEGFVTDEKLFF.

This clonotype was detected ten times or more. The chain recombines TRBV6-6 with TRBJ1-5, with 9 positions matching TRBD1. The V and J ends lost 5 bases and 8 bases, in that order; junction bases with no gene match: 4. Germline V gene lookup returns CDR1 MNHNY and CDR2 SVGAGI (reference sequence). The CDR3 runs to 13 residues. This CDR3 reads CASSTGGPKPQHF. As DNA, the CDR3 is TGTGCCAGCAGTACAGGGGGCCCTAAGCCCCAGCATTTT.